This T cell receptor gamma chain was sequenced for a study of intestinal T cells in coeliac disease. The TRG library came from about 200 ng of biopsy DNA amplified with LymphoTrack primers. TCRdb repeated clone calling on the multiplex PCR reads with CATT. The table lists roughly 760 gamma-chain clones, more than 40% of them singletons. For each case, the template was genomic DNA from ten approximately 5-µm formalin-fixed paraffin-embedded scrolls. Duodenal biopsies that were formalin-fixed, paraffin-embedded, fully anonymised and surplus to diagnostic needs were used. The junction had 15 bases not matched to a gene; V was cut back by 8 bases and J by 4 bases. This CDR3 has 15 residues. About this clone: Its target is not known. The sample contains more than one DNA sequence encoding this CDR3.

General study findings and limits: Splitting by age did not yield significant classification despite group age differences. Using TRD kmers, classification was 22 of 22 correct; leave-one-out accuracy reportedly 91%. TRG-based classification had a reported leave-one-out accuracy of over 80%.

Sequenced sample: a duodenal biopsy. This clonotype was sampled from a human donor with celiac disease. The chain employs TRGV10 and TRGJ1 or TRGJ2. TRGV10 is assigned to the ORF class and has an uncertain function. DNA of the CDR3: TGTGCTGCGTGGGGAAAACATGCCTTATATTATAAGAAACTCTTT. Protein sequence: CAAWGKHALYYKKLF.